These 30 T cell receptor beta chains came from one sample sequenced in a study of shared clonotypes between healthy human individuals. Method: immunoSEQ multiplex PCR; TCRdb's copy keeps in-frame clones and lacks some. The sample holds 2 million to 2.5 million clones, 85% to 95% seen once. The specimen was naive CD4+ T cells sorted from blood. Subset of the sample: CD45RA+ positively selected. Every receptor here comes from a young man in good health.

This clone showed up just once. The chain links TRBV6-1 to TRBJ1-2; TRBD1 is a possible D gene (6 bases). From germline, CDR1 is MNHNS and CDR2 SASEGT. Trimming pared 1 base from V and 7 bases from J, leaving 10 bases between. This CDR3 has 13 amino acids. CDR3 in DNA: TGTGCCAGCAGTGAAGACAGGGTTGGTGGCTACACCTTC. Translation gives CASSEDRVGGYTF.

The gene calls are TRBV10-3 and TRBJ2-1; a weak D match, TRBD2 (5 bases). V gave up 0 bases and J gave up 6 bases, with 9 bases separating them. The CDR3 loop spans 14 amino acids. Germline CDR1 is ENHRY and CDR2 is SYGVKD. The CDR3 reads CAISESRGANEQFF. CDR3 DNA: TGTGCCATCAGTGAGTCACGGGGAGCCAATGAGCAGTTCTTC.

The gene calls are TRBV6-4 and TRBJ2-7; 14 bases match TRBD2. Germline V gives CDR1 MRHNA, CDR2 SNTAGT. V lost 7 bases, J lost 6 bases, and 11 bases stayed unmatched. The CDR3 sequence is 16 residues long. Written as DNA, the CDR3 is TGTGCCAGCATTCAGACCCCGGGGACTAGCGGGAGCGAGCAGTACTTC. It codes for CASIQTPGTSGSEQYF.

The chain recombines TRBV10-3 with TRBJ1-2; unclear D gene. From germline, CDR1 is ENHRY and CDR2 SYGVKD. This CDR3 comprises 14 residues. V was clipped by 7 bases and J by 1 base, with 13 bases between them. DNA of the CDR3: TGTGCCATCACCTTTGGACGGGATAACTATGGCTACACCTTC. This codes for CAITFGRDNYGYTF.

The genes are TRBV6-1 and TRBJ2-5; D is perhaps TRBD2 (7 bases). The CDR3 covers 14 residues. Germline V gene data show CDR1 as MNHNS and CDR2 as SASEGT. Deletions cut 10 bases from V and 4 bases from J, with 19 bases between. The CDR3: CATRTRGEGETQYF. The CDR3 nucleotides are TGTGCCACTAGAACGAGGGGGGAGGGAGAGACCCAGTACTTC.

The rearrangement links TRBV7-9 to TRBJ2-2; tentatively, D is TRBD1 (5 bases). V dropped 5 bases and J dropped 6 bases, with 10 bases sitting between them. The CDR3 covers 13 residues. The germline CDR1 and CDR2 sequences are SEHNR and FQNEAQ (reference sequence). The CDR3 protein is CASSVQGPGELFF. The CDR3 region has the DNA TGTGCCAGCAGCGTGCAGGGCCCCGGGGAGCTGTTTTTT.

The CDR3 is CASSRGPTGEKLFF. The CDR3 DNA follows: TGTGCCAGCAGCCGGGGACCCACTGGTGAAAAACTGTTTTTT. V is TRBV6-5 and J is TRBJ1-4; the D gene is possibly TRBD1 (5 bases). The CDR3 runs to 14 residues. The V and J ends lost 6 bases and 7 bases respectively, with 15 bases between them. Germline CDR1 reads MNHEY; CDR2 reads SVGAGI.

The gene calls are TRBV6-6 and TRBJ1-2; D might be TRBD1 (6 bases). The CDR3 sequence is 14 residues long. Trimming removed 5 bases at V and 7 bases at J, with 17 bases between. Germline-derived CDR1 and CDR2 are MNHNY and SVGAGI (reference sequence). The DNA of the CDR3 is TGTGCCAGCAGTGACCTGGGCGAGGGGGTTGGCTACACCTTC. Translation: CASSDLGEGVGYTF.

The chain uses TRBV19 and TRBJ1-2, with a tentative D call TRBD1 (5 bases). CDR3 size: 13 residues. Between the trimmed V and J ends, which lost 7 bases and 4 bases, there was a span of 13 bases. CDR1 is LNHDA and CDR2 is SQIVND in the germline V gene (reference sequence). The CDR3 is CASNGQGFYGYTF. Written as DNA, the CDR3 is TGTGCCAGTAACGGACAAGGCTTCTATGGCTACACCTTC.

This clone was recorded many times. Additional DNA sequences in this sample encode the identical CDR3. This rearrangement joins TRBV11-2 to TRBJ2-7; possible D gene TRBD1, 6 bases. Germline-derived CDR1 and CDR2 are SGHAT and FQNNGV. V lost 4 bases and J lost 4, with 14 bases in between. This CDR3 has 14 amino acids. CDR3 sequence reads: CASSSTTGPYEQYF. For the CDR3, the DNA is TGTGCCAGCAGCTCAACGACAGGCCCTTACGAGCAGTACTTC. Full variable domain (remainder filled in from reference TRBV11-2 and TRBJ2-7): EAGVAQSPRYKIIEKRQSVAFWCNPISGHATLYWYQQILGQGPKLLIQFQNNGVVDDSQLPKDRFSAERLKGVDSTLKIQPAKLEDSAVYLCASSSTTGPYEQYFGPGTRLTVT.

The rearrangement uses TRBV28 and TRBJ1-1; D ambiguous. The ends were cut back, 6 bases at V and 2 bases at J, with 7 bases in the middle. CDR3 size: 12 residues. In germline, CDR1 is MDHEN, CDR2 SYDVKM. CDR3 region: CASRWVNTEAFF. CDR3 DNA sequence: TGTGCCAGCAGATGGGTAAACACTGAAGCTTTCTTT.

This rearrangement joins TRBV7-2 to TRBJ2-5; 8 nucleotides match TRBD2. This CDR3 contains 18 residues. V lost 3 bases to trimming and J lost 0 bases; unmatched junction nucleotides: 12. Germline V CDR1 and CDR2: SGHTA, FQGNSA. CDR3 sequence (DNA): TGTGCCAGCAGCTTGGTGCTAGCGGGCCCTCCGTACCAAGAGACCCAGTACTTC. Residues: CASSLVLAGPPYQETQYF.

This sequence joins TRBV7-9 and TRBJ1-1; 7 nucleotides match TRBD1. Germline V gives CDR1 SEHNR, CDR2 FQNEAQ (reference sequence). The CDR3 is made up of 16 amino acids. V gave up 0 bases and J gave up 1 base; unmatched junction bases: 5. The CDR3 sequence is CASSLARTGENTEAFF. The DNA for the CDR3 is TGTGCCAGCAGCTTAGCGAGGACAGGAGAGAACACTGAAGCTTTCTTT.

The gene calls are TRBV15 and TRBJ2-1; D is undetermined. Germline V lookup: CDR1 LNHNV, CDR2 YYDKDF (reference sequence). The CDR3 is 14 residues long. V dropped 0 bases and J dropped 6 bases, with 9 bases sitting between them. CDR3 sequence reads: CATSREASSNEQFF. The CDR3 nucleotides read TGTGCCACCAGCAGAGAGGCTAGTAGCAATGAGCAGTTCTTC.

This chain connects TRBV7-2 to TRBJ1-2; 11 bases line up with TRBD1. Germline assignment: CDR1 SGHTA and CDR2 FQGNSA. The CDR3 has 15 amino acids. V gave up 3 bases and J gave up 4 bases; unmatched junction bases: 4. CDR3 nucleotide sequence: TGTGCCAGCAGCTTTCCCGGGACAGGGGGCTATGGCTACACCTTC. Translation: CASSFPGTGGYGYTF.

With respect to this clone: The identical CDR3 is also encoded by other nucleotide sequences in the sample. The CDR3 region is CSVDRGGYGYTF. DNA for the CDR3: TGCAGCGTTGACAGGGGTGGCTATGGCTACACCTTC. The chain has TRBV29-1 and TRBJ1-2; tentatively, D is TRBD1 (6 bases). Germline lookup yields CDR1 SQVTM and CDR2 ANQGSEA. The CDR3 sequence is 12 residues long. V shed 3 bases and J shed 4 bases, with 9 bases lying between them.

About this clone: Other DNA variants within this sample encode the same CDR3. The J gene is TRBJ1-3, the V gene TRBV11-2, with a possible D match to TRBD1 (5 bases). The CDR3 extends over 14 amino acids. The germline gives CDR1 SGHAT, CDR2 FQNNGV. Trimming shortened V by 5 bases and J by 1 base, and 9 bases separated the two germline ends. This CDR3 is CASSPGTSGNTIYF. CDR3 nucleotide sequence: TGTGCCAGCAGCCCTGGGACTTCTGGAAACACCATATATTTT.

The DNA of the CDR3 is TGTGCCTGGAGTATACAGATTACTAGCACAGATACGCAGTATTTT. Protein product: CAWSIQITSTDTQYF. The rearrangement links TRBV30 to TRBJ2-3; D remains ambiguous. The CDR3 runs to 15 residues. Trimming cost V 2 bases and J 0 bases, with 12 bases left between them. The V gene's germline CDR1 is GTSNPN and CDR2 SVGIG (reference sequence).

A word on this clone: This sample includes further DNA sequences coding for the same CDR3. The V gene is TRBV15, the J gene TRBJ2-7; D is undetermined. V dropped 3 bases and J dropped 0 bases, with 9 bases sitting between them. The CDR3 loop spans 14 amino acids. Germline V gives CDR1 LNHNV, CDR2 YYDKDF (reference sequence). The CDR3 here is CATSRDVSSYEQYF. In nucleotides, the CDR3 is TGTGCCACCAGCAGGGACGTAAGCTCCTACGAGCAGTACTTC.

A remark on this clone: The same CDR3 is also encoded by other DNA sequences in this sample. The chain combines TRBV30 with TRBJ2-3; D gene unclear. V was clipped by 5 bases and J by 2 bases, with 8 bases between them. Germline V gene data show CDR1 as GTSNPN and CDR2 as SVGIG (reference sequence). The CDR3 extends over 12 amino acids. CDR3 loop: CAWGSHTDTQYF. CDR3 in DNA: TGTGCCTGGGGCAGCCACACAGATACGCAGTATTTT.

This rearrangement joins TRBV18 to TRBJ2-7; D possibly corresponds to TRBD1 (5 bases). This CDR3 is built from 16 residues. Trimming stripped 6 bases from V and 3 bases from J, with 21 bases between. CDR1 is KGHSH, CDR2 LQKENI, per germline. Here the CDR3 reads CASSITTAGSGYEQYF. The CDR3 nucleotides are TGTGCCAGCTCCATAACCACGGCAGGGTCGGGCTACGAGCAGTACTTC.

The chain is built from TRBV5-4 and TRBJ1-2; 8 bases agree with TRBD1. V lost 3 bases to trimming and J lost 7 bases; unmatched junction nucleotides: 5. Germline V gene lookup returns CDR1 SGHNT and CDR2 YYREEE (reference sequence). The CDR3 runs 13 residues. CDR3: CASSSGQVAGYTF. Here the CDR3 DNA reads TGTGCCAGCAGCTCGGGACAGGTGGCTGGCTACACCTTC.

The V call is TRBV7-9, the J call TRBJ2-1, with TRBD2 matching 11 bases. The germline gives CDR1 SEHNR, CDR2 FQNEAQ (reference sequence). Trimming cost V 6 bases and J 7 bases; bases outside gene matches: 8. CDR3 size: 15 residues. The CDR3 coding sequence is TGTGCCAGCAGACCCCCTAGCGGGGGGAGGAATGAGCAGTTCTTC. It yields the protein CASRPPSGGRNEQFF.

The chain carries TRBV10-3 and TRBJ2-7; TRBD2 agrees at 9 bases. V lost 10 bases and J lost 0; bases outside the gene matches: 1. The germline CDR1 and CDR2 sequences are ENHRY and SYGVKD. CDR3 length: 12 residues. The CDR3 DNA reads TGTGCCACGGGACTAGCCTCCTACGAGCAGTACTTC. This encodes CATGLASYEQYF.

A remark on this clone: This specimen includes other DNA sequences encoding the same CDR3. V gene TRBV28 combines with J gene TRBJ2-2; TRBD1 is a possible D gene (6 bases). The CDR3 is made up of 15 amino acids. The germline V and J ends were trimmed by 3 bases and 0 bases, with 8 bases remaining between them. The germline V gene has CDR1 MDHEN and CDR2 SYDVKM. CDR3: CASSLSGANTGELFF. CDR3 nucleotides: TGTGCCAGCAGTTTGTCAGGGGCGAACACCGGGGAGCTGTTTTTT.

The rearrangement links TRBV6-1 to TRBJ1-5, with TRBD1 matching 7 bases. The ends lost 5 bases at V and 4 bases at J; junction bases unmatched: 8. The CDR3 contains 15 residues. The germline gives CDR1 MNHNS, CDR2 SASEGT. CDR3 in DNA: TGTGCCAGCAGTCCCCAGGGACAGCTTAATCAGCCCCAGCATTTT. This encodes CASSPQGQLNQPQHF.

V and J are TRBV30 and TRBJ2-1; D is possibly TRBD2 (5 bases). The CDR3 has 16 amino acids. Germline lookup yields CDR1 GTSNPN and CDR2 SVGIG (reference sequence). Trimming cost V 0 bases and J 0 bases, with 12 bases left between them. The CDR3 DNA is TGTGCCTGGAGTGTGCGGCGGGTAGGCTCCTACAATGAGCAGTTCTTC. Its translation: CAWSVRRVGSYNEQFF.

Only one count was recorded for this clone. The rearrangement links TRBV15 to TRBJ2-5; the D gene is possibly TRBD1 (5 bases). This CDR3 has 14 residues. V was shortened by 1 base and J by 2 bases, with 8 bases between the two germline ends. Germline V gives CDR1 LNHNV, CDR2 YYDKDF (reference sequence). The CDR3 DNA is TGTGCCACCAGCAGAGCGGACACTCAAGAGACCCAGTACTTC. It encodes CATSRADTQETQYF.

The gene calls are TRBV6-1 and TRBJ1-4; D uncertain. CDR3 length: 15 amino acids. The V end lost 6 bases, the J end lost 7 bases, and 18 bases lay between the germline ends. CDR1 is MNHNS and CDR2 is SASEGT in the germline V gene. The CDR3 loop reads CASRTGPSRGEKLFF. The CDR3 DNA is TGTGCCAGCAGAACTGGACCCTCCCGGGGTGAAAAACTGTTTTTT.

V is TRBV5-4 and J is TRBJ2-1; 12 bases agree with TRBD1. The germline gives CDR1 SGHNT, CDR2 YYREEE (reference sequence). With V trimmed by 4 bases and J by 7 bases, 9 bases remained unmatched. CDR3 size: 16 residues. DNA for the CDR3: TGTGCCAGCAGCCGTCCTGGGACAGGGGGCGTAAATGAGCAGTTCTTC. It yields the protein CASSRPGTGGVNEQFF.